The 5 T cell receptor beta chains reported below all come from one sample, sequenced in a study of blood T cell repertoires in COVID-19. The assay was immunoSEQ multiplex PCR, and TCRdb's table has in-frame clones only and misses some. Of about 230,000 clones listed, 70% to 90% were seen once; the top ten hold 11%. The sequenced sample was peripheral blood. Source of these receptors: a man aged 45-65 years with COVID-19, enrolled during active disease.

In its sample, this clone was seen a few times. V is TRBV5-4 and J is TRBJ1-4; 7 bases agree with TRBD1. V lost 4 bases, J lost 3 bases, and 6 bases stayed unmatched. The CDR3 extends over 15 amino acids. CDR1 SGHNT and CDR2 YYREEE come from the germline V gene (reference sequence). The CDR3 protein is CASSRTGTANEKLFF. CDR3 nucleotides: TGTGCCAGCAGCAGAACCGGGACAGCTAATGAAAAACTGTTTTTT.

The V call is TRBV19, the J call TRBJ2-5; maybe TRBD2 (5 bases). V was pared by 3 bases and J by 5 bases, with 16 bases between. The CDR3 sequence is 15 residues long. CDR1 is LNHDA, CDR2 SQIVND, per germline (reference sequence). CDR3 loop: CASSIVDGVGETQYF. The CDR3 DNA reads TGTGCCAGTAGTATCGTGGACGGGGTAGGGGAGACCCAGTACTTC.

The gene calls are TRBV6-1 and TRBJ1-5; D may be TRBD1 (5 bases). Germline loops: CDR1 MNHNS, CDR2 SASEGT. The CDR3 has 15 residues. Trimming pared 5 bases from V and 0 bases from J, leaving 11 bases between. DNA of the CDR3: TGTGCCAGCAGTCGTAGACAGTCTAGCAATCAGCCCCAGCATTTT. It is translated as CASSRRQSSNQPQHF.

The chain carries TRBV6-5 and TRBJ1-4; no reliable D call. Trimming stripped 2 bases from V and 4 bases from J, with 11 bases between. This CDR3 has 15 residues. Germline loops: CDR1 MNHEY, CDR2 SVGAGI. The CDR3 protein is CASSYGGRNNEKLFF. The CDR3 region has the DNA TGTGCCAGCAGTTACGGAGGACGGAATAATGAAAAACTGTTTTTT.

This chain joins TRBV30 and TRBJ2-5, with D possibly TRBD2 on 6 matching bases. The V end was cut by 2 bases, the J end by 1 base, with 8 bases between. The CDR3 is made up of 13 amino acids. Germline V lookup: CDR1 GTSNPN, CDR2 SVGIG (reference sequence). CDR3 loop: CAWSLGGQETQYF. CDR3 nucleotides: TGTGCCTGGAGTTTGGGGGGCCAAGAGACCCAGTACTTC.